This T cell receptor (beta chain) originates from a study of regulatory T cells in long-lasting Graves disease. Arm-PCR of CDR3 regions and iRepertoire HTBI primers were used to build TCR beta libraries. TCRdb passed the multiplex PCR reads through MiXCR, listing each CDR3 protein once. The table records about 210,000 distinct CDR3 sequences, approximately 18% of them present only once. V was pared by 4 bases and J by 4 bases, with 6 bases of the junction left unmatched. Germline CDR1 reads MNHEY; CDR2 reads SVGEGT. The CDR3 runs to 14 residues. Regarding time point: newly diagnosed GD, antithyroid drugs for less than 3 months. The TCR library used RNA extracted from PBMCs. These same data were also listed under a study on T cells in Graves' hyperthyroidism and ophthalmopathy.

The chain joins TRBV6-2 or TRBV6-3 to TRBJ2-5; 7 bases fit TRBD1. The specimen comprised peripheral blood mononuclear cells (PBMCs), sampled at new diagnosis, from a patient treated with antithyroid drugs. This receptor was taken from a woman aged 30 to 39 with Graves disease. This chain's CDR3 is CASSSPDRVETQYF. For the CDR3, the DNA is TGTGCCAGCAGTTCCCCCGACAGGGTAGAGACCCAGTACTTC.